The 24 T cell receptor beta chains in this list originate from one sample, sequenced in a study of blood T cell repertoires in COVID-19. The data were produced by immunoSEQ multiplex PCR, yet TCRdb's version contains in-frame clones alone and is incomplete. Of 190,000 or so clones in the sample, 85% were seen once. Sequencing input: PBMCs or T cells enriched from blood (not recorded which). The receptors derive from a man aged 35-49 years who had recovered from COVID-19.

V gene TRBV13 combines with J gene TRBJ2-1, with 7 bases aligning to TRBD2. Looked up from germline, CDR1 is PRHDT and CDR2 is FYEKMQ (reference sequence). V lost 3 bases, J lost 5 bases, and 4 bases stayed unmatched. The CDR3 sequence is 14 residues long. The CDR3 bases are TGTGCCAGCAGCTTGCGGGAGTGGGACAATGAGCAGTTCTTC. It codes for CASSLREWDNEQFF.

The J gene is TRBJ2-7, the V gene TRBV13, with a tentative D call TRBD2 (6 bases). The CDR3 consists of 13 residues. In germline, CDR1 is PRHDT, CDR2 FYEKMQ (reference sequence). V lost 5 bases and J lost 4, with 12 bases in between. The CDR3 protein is CASSLLAGYEQYF. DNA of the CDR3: TGTGCCAGCAGCCTACTAGCAGGGTACGAGCAGTACTTC.

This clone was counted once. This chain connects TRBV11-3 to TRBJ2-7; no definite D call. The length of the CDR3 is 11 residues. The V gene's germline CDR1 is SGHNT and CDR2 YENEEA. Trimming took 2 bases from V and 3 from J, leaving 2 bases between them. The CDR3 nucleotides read TGTGCCAGCAGCTTACACTACGAGCAGTACTTC. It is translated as CASSLHYEQYF.

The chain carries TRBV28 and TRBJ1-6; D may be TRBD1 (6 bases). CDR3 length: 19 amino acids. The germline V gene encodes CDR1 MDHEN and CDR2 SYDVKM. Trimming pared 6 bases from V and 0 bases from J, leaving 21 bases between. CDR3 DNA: TGTGCCAGCAGAGTCCAGGACCCAGGGGCGAGCTCCTATAATTCACCCCTCCACTTT. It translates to CASRVQDPGASSYNSPLHF.

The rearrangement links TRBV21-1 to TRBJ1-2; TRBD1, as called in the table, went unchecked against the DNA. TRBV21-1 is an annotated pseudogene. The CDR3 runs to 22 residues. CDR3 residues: CASSIQPGRSNRGPGTNYGYTF. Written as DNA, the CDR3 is TGTGCCAGCAGCATCCAGCCCGGCAGGTCTAACAGGGGGCCGGGGACTAACTATGGCTACACCTTC.

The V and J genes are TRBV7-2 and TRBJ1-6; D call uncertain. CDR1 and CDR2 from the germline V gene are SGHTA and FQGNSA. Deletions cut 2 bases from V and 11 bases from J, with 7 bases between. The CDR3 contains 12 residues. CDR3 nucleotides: TGTGCCAGCAGCTTAAGCGGACCACCCCTCCACTTT. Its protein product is CASSLSGPPLHF.

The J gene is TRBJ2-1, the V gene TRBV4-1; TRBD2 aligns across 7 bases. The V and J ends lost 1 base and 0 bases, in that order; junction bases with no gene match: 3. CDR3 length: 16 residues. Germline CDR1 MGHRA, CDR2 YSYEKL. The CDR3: CASSQVGLDSYNEQFF. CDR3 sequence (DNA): TGCGCCAGCAGCCAAGTCGGACTAGACTCCTACAATGAGCAGTTCTTC.

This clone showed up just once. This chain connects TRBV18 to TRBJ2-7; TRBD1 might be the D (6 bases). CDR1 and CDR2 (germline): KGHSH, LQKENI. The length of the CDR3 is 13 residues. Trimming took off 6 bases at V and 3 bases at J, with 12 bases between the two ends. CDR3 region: CASSQGTFYEQYF. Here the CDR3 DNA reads TGTGCCAGCTCTCAAGGGACATTCTACGAGCAGTACTTC.

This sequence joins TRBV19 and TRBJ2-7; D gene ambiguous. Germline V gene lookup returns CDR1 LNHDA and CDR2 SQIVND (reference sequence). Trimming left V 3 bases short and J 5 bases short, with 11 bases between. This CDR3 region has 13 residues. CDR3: CASSMRPRDEQYF. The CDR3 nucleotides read TGTGCCAGTAGTATGAGACCCCGGGACGAGCAGTACTTC.

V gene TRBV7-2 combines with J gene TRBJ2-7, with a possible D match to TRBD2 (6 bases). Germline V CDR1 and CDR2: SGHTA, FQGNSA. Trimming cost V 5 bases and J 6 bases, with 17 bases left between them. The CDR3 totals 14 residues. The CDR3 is CASSPPLASGEQYF. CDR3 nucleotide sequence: TGTGCCAGCAGCCCCCCACTAGCTTCTGGCGAGCAGTACTTC.

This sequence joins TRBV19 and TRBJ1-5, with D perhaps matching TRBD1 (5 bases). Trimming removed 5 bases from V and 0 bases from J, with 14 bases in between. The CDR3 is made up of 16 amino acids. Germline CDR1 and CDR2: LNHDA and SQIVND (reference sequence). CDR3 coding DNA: TGTGCCAGTAGTGCTAGACAGATTATTAGCAATCAGCCCCAGCATTTT. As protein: CASSARQIISNQPQHF.

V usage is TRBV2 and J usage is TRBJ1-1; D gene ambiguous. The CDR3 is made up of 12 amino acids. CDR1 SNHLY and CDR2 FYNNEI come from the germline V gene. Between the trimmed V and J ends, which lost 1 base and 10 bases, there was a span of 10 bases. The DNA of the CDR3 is TGTGCCAGCAGTGAAGAGTGGAGTGGAGCTTTCTTT. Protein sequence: CASSEEWSGAFF.

The CDR3 DNA follows: TGTGCCATCAAGGTGGAGTTCTCTGGAAACACCATATATTTT. This encodes CAIKVEFSGNTIYF. The chain is built from TRBV10-3 and TRBJ1-3; D unclear. The V gene's germline CDR1 is ENHRY and CDR2 SYGVKD. The CDR3 has 14 amino acids. Trimming left V 7 bases short and J 0 bases short, with 10 bases between.

DNA of the CDR3: TGTGCCAGCAGTTACTGGAGGGGTTCCGGGGAGCTGTTTTTT. It encodes CASSYWRGSGELFF. This chain joins TRBV6-2 or TRBV6-3 and TRBJ2-2; weak D call: TRBD2 (6 bases). CDR1 MNHEY and CDR2 SVGEGT come from the germline V gene. CDR3 size: 14 residues. V was shortened by 1 base and J by 6 bases, with 9 bases between the two germline ends.

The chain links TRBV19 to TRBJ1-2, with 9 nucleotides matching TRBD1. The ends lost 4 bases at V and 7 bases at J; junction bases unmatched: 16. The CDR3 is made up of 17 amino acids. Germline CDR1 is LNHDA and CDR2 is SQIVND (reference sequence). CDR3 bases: TGTGCCAGTAGTACTACCCGGGACAGGGATGAATGGGGTGGCTACACCTTC. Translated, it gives CASSTTRDRDEWGGYTF. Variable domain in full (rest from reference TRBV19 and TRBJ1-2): DGGITQSPKYLFRKEGQNVTLSCEQNLNHDAMYWYRQDPGQGLRLIYYSQIVNDFQKGDIAEGYSVSREKKESFPLTVTSAQKNPTAFYLCASSTTRDRDEWGGYTFGSGTRLTVV.

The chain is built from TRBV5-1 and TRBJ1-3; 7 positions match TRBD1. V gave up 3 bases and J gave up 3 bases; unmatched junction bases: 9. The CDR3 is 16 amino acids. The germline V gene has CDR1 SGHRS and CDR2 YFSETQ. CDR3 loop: CASSSSDRVFGNTIYF. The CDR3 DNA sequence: TGCGCCAGCAGCTCGTCTGACAGGGTATTTGGAAACACCATATATTTT.

CDR3 region: CASSLDWGGNQPQHF. In DNA form, the CDR3 reads TGTGCCAGCAGCTTGGACTGGGGGGGCAATCAGCCCCAGCATTTT. This rearrangement joins TRBV5-5 to TRBJ1-5; possible D gene TRBD1, 5 bases. CDR3 length: 15 amino acids. Germline V gives CDR1 SGHKS, CDR2 YYEKEE (reference sequence). The V end was cut by 0 bases, the J end by 2 bases, with 9 bases between.

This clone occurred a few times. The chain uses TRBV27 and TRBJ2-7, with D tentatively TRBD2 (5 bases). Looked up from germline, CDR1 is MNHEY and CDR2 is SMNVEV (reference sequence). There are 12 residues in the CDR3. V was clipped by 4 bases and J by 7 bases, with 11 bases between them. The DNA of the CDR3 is TGTGCCAGCAGTTCGGGGTCCCGAGAGCAGTACTTC. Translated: CASSSGSREQYF.

The CDR3 region is CASSLAYGGSGANVLTF. CDR3 bases: TGTGCCAGCAGCTTAGCGTATGGCGGCTCTGGGGCCAACGTCCTGACTTTC. The chain combines TRBV7-6 with TRBJ2-6; D gene ambiguous. Germline V gene data show CDR1 as SGHVS and CDR2 as FNYEAQ. The CDR3 has 17 residues. Trimming stripped 0 bases from V and 0 bases from J, with 9 bases between.

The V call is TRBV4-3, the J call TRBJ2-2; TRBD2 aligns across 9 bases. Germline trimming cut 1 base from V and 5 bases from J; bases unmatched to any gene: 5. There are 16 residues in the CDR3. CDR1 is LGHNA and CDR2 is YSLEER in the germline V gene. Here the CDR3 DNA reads TGCGCCAGCAGCCAAGGGATTAGCGGGAGTACCGGGGAGCTGTTTTTT. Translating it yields CASSQGISGSTGELFF.

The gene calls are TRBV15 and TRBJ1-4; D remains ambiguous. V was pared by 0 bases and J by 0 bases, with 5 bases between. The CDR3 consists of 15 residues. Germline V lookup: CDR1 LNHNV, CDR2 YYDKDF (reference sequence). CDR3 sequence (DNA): TGTGCCACCAGCAGAGACCCTGCAACTAATGAAAAACTGTTTTTT. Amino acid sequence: CATSRDPATNEKLFF. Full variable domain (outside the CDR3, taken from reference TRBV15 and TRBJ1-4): DAMVIQNPRYQVTQFGKPVTLSCSQTLNHNVMYWYQQKSSQAPKLLFHYYDKDFNNEADTPDNFQSRRPNTSFCFLDIRSPGLGDTAMYLCATSRDPATNEKLFFGSGTQLSVL.

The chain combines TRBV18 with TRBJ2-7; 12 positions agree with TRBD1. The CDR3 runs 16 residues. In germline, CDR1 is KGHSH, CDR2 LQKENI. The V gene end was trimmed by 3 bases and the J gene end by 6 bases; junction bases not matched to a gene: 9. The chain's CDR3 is CASSPGSGQGAAEQYF. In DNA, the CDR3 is TGTGCCAGCTCACCGGGGTCGGGACAGGGGGCGGCCGAGCAGTACTTC.

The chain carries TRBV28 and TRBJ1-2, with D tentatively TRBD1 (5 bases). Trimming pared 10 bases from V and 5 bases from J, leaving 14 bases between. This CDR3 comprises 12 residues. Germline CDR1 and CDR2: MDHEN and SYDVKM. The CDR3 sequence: CAISQGLYGYTF. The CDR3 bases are TGTGCCATCTCCCAGGGCCTATATGGCTACACCTTC.

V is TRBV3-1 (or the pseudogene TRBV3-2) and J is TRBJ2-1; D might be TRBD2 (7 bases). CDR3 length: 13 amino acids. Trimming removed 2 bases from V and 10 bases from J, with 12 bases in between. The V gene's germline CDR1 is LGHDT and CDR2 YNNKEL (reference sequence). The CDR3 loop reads CASSQTRGGEQFF. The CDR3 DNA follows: TGTGCCAGCAGCCAAACTAGGGGGGGGGAGCAGTTCTTC.